This passage covers 5 T cell receptor beta chains from one sample sequenced in a study of breast tumors, draining lymph nodes, adjacent tissues. The lymph nodes were axillary draining lymph nodes from breast cancer patients. TCRdb ran MiXCR on the multiplex PCR reads and lists one entry per CDR3 protein. The sample holds approximately 150,000 distinct CDR3 sequences, 32% seen once. Specimen: axillary lymph node tissue. The receptors come from a female donor with breast cancer. Some clones in this sample may be carry-over from other donors' samples.

This clonotype was picked up one time. V is TRBV29-1 and J is TRBJ2-7, with D perhaps matching TRBD1 (6 bases). The CDR3 consists of 10 residues. The V end lost 7 bases, the J end lost 6 bases, and 10 bases lay between the germline ends. Germline V gives CDR1 SQVTM, CDR2 ANQGSEA. The CDR3: CSDTGSEQYF. The CDR3 bases are TGCAGCGACACAGGGAGCGAGCAGTACTTC.

Many counts were recorded for this clonotype. V gene TRBV5-8 combines with J gene TRBJ2-2, with 9 nucleotides matching TRBD2. The ends lost 1 base at V and 3 bases at J; junction bases unmatched: 7. CDR3 size: 17 residues. Germline CDR1 is SGHTS and CDR2 is YDEGEE. The CDR3 DNA reads as TGTGCCAGCAGCTTGAAGACTAGCGGTTTGTACACCGGGGAGCTGTTTTTT. Encoded protein: CASSLKTSGLYTGELFF.

This clonotype has ten or more counts. V is TRBV7-6 and J is TRBJ1-6; tentatively, D is TRBD1 (5 bases). CDR1 and CDR2 from the germline V gene are SGHVS and FNYEAQ. V shed 3 bases and J shed 12 bases, with 9 bases lying between them. The CDR3 extends over 12 amino acids. This CDR3 reads CASSLAGLPLHF. CDR3 coding DNA: TGTGCCAGCAGCTTGGCAGGGCTACCCCTCCACTTT.

This chain joins TRBV5-6 and TRBJ1-2; 7 nucleotides align to TRBD1. Trimming cost V 1 base and J 6 bases; bases outside gene matches: 9. CDR1 and CDR2 (germline): SGHDT, YYEEEE. The CDR3 extends over 15 amino acids. This CDR3 is CASSLYGQERHGYTF. The CDR3 DNA reads as TGTGCCAGCAGCTTGTATGGACAGGAGAGACATGGCTACACCTTC.

This clonotype came up many times. CDR3 nucleotides: TGCAGTGCTGCGGCTGGGACAGGGAACTACGAGCAGTACTTC. Protein sequence: CSAAAGTGNYEQYF. This chain joins TRBV20-1 and TRBJ2-7; 9 nucleotides line up with TRBD1. Germline values: CDR1 DFQATT, CDR2 SNEGSKA (reference sequence). The CDR3 sequence is 14 residues long. V trimming: 5 bases; J trimming: 3 bases; junction bases outside the gene matches: 8.